This T cell receptor beta chain was found in a study of cytomegalovirus exposure and HLA in healthy donors. Primers for the PCR totalled 60 Vbeta and 13 Jbeta. TCRdb's table, derived via immunoSEQ multiplex PCR, lists solely in-frame clones and lacks some. The sample holds 180,000 or so clones, about four fifths seen once. Germline trimming cut 3 bases from V and 9 bases from J; bases unmatched to any gene: 10. The CDR3 extends over 15 amino acids. Germline CDR1 reads LNHDA; CDR2 reads SQIVND (reference sequence). The receptor's source is a woman under 30 in good health and CMV-seropositive. The V and J genes are TRBV19 and TRBJ2-2; 7 positions match TRBD1. Sequenced input: PBMCs. CDR3 coding DNA: TGTGCCAGTAGTATGGGGGACAGTGCCCTCCGGGAGCTGTTTTTT. Translation gives CASSMGDSALRELFF.